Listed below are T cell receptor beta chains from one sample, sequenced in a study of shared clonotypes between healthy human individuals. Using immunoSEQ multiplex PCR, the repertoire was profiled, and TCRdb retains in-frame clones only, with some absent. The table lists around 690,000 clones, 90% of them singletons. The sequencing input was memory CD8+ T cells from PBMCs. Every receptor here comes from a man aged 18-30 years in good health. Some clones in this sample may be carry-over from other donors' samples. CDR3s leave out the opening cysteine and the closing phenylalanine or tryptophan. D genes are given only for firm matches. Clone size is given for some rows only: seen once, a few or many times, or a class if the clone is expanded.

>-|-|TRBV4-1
ASSQKGTELEQY
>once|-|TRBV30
AWSEASEYEQY
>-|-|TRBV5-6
ASSGARNEQF
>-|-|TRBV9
ASSVHPEGGYGYT
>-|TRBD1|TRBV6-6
ATRDRGDNEQF
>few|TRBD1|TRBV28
ASSFTDRGFSWDEKLF
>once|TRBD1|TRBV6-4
ASRPDRGVYNEQF
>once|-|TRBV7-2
ASSLDRAALGVTEAF
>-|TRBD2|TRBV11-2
ASSLVFAGGTDTQY
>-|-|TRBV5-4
ASSAMGVGYT
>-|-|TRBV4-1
ASSQDWSSLGWQY
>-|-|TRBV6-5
ASSVGEQY
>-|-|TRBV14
ASSQGGDEQF
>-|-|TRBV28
ASSLWERSANYGYT
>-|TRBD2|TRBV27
ASSLKREGRNNEQF
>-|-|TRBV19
ASSPLREGVEWEQY
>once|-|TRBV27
ASSFQGPYSGANVLT
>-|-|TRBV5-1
ASSLFPEENYGYT
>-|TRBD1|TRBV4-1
ASSQLQGLDQPQH
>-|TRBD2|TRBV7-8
ASSLGTSIYNEQF
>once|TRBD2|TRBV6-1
ASSARLAEYYNEQF
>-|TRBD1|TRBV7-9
ASSFVPGQGDNEQY
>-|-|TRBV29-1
SDGLDNTDTQY
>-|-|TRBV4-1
ASSRFSGSSYEQY
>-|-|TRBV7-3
ASSPGGLPHLAF
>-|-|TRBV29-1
SVEITMGYT
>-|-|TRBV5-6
ASSLIRDEQF
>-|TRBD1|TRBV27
ASSRRTGIVEQY
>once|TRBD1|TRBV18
ASSPQTGVHTEAF
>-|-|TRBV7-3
ASSLIAGGYQETQY
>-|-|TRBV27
ASSSWTDGKTYEQY
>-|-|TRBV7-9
ASSSSTGQETEAF
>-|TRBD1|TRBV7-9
ASSQGAYQRYEQF
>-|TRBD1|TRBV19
ASSPTGVSGNTIY
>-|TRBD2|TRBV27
ASGGRTDTQY
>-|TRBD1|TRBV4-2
ASSQDWRFGTGIYEQY
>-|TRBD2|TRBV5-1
ASSPGTSGGRNTGELF
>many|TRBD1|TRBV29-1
SGRSGQGSEQY
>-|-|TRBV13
ASSSRPHEQY
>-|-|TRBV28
ASSGEWGVNQPQH
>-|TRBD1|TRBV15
ATSRVLVRGQANTEAF
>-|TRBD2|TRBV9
ASSVAASGKYNAFNEQF
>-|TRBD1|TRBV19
ASSGAGGGRIYGYT
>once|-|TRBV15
ATSSLAAGGTTGELF
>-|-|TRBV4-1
ASSQVEAGNYGYT
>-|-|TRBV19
ASGKGPLNEQY
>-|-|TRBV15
ATSRAQSSGNTIY
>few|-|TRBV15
ATSRDLSTDGFYGYT
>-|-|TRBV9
ASSPLGAEGPFSYEQY
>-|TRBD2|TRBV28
ASSLLAGSGAGELF